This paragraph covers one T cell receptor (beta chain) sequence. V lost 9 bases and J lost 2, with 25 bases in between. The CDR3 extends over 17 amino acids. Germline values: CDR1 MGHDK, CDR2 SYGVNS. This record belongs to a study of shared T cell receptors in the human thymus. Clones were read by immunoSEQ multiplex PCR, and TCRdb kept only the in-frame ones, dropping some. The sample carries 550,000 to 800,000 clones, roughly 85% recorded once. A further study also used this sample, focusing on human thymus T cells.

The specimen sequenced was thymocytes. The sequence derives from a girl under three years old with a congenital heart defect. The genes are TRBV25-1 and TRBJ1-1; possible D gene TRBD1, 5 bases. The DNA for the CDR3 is TGTGCCAGTTGGTCCGGCGGTCCCCAGGGCGGAAACACTGAAGCTTTCTTT. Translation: CASWSGGPQGGNTEAFF. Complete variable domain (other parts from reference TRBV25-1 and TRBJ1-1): EADIYQTPRYLVIGTGKKITLECSQTMGHDKMYWYQQDPGMELHLIHYSYGVNSTEKGDLSSESTVSRIRTEHFPLTLESARPSHTSQYLCASWSGGPQGGNTEAFFGQGTRLTVV.